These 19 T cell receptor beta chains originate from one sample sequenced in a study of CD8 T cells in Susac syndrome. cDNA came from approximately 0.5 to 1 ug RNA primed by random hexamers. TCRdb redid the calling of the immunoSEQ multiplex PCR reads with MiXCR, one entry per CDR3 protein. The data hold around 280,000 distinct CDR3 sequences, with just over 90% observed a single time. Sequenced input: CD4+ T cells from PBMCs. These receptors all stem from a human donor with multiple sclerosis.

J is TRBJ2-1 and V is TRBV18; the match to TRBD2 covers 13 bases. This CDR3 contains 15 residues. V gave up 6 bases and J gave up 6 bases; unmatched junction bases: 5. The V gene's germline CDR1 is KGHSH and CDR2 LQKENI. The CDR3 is CASSLLAGGGNEQFF. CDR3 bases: TGTGCCAGCTCGCTACTAGCGGGAGGGGGCAATGAGCAGTTCTTC.

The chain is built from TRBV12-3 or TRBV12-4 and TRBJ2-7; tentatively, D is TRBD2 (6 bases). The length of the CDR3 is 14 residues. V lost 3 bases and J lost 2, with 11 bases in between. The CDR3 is CASSLEGRTYEQYF. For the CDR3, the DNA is TGTGCCAGCAGTTTGGAGGGGCGTACCTACGAGCAGTACTTC.

The CDR3 sequence is CASSLVAGGPNEQFF. The CDR3 DNA reads TGCGCCAGCAGCTTGGTAGCGGGAGGGCCCAATGAGCAGTTCTTC. V and J are TRBV5-1 and TRBJ2-1, with TRBD2 matching 11 bases. CDR3 length: 15 residues. V was clipped by 0 bases and J by 6 bases; unmatched bases: 2. Per the germline V gene, CDR1 is SGHRS and CDR2 is YFSETQ.

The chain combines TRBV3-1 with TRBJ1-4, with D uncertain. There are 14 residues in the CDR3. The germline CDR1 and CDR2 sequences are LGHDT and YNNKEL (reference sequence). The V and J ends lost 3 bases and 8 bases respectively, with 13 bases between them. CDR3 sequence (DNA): TGTGCCAGCAGCCAGAACTCGGGGTCAGAAAAACTGTTTTTT. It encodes CASSQNSGSEKLFF.

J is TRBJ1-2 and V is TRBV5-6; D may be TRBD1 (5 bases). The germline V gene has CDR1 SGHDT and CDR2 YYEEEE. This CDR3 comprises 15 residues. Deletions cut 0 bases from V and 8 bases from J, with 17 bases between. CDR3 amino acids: CASSLGQWTGRGYTF. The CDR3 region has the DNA TGTGCCAGCAGCTTGGGACAGTGGACCGGGAGAGGCTACACCTTC.

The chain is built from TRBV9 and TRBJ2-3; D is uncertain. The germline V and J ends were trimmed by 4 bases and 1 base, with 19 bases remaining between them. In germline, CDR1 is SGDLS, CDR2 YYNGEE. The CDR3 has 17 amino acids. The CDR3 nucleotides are TGTGCCAGCAGCCATCCGAGGAGTCCCTTGGGCACAGATACGCAGTATTTT. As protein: CASSHPRSPLGTDTQYF.

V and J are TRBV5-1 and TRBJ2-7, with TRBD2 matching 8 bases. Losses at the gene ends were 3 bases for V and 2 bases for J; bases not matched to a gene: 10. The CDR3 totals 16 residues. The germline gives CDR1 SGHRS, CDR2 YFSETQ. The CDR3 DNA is TGCGCCAGCAGCTCCCAAGGGAGCGGGGGCACCTACGAGCAGTACTTC. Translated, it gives CASSSQGSGGTYEQYF.

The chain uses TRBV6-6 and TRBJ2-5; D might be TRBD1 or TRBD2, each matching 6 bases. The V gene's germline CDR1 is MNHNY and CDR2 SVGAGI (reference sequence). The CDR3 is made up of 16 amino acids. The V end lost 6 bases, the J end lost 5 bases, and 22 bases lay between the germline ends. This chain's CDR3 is CASSPGGRGGKETQYF. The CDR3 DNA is TGTGCCAGCAGCCCCGGGGGCCGAGGAGGGAAGGAGACCCAGTACTTC.

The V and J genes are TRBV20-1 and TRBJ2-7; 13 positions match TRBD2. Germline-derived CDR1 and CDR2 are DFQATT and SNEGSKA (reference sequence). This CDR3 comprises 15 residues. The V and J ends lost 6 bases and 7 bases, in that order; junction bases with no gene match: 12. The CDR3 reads CSALLAGGPAGEQYF. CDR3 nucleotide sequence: TGCAGTGCCTTACTAGCGGGAGGGCCCGCAGGAGAGCAGTACTTC.

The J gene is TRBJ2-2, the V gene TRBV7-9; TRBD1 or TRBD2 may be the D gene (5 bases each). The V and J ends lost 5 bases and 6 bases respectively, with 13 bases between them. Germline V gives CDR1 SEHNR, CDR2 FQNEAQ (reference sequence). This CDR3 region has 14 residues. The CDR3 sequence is CASSPLQGAGELFF. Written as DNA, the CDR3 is TGTGCCAGCAGCCCTCTTCAGGGAGCCGGGGAGCTGTTTTTT.

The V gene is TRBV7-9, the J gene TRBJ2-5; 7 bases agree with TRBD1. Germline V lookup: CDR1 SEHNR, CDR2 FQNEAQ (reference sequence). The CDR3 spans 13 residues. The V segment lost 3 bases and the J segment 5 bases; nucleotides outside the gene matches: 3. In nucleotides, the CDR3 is TGTGCCAGCAGCTTTGACAGGGTCGAGACCCAGTACTTC. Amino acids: CASSFDRVETQYF.

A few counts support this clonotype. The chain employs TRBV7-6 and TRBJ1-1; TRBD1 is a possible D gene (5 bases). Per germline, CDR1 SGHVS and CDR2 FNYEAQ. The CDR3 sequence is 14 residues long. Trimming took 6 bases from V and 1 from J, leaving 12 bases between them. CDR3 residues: CASSLGGGNTEAFF. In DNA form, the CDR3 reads TGTGCCAGCAGTCTAGGCGGGGGGAACACTGAAGCTTTCTTT.

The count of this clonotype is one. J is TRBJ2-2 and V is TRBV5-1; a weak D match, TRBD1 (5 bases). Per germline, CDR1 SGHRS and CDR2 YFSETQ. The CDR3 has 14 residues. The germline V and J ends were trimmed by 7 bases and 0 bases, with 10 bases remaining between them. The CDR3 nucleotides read TGCGCCAGCGCCCCAGGGACGAACACCGGGGAGCTGTTTTTT. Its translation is CASAPGTNTGELFF.

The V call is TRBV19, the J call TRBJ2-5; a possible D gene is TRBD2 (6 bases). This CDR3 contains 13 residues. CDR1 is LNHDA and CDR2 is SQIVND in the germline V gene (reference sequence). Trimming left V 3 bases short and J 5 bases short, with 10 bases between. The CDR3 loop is CASSMRRGETQYF. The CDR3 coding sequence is TGTGCCAGTAGTATGCGTCGGGGGGAGACCCAGTACTTC.

CDR3 nucleotide sequence: TGTGCCAGCAGCTCCTCGGCCTCTACCTCTCCCTACGAGCAGTACTTC. It yields the protein CASSSSASTSPYEQYF. The gene calls are TRBV7-2 and TRBJ2-7, with D hard to call. CDR3 length: 16 residues. The germline V and J ends were trimmed by 4 bases and 2 bases, with 18 bases remaining between them. Germline-derived CDR1 and CDR2 are SGHTA and FQGNSA.

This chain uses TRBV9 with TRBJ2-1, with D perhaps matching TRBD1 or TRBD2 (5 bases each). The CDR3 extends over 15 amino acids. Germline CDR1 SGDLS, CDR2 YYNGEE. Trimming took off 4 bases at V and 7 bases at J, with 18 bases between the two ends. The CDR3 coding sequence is TGTGCCAGCAGCTCCCGTTGGGATGAGGGGAATGAGCAGTTCTTC. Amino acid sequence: CASSSRWDEGNEQFF.

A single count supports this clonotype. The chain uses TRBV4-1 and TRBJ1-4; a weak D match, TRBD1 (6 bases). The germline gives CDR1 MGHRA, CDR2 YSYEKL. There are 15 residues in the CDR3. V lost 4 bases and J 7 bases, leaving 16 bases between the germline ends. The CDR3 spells CASSRKTGSPEKLFF. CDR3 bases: TGCGCCAGCAGCCGGAAAACAGGGTCCCCTGAAAAACTGTTTTTT.

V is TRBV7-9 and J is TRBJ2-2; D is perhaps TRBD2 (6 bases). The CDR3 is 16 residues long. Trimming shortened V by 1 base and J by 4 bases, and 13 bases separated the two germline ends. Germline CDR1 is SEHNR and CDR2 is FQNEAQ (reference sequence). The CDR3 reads CASSLGGGTVTGELFF. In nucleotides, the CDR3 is TGTGCCAGCAGCTTAGGAGGAGGGACTGTCACCGGGGAGCTGTTTTTT.

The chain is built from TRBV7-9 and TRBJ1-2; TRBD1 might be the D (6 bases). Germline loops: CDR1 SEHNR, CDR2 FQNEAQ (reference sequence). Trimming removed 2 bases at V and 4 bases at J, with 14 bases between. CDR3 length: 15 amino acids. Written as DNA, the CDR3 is TGTGCCAGCAGCTTATCGGGGGGGCTCGGCTATGGCTACACCTTC. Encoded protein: CASSLSGGLGYGYTF.